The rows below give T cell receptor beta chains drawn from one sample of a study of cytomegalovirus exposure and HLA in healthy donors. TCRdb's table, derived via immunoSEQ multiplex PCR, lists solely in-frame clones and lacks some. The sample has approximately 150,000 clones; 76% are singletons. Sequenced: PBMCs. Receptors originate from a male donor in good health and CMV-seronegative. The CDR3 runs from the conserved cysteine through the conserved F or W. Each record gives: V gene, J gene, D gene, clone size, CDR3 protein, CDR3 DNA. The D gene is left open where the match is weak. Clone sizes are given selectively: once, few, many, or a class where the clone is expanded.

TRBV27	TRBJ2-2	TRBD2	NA	CASSLASGGRNTGELFF	TGTGCCAGCAGTTTGGCTAGCGGGGGGAGGAACACCGGGGAGCTGTTTTTT
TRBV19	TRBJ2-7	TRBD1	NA	CASAGTGFFEQYF	TGTGCCAGTGCCGGGACAGGCTTTTTCGAGCAGTACTTC
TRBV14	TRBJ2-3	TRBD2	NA	CASSQARAGGQKNTDTQYF	TGTGCCAGCAGCCAAGCGAGGGCGGGGGGACAAAAGAACACAGATACGCAGTATTTT
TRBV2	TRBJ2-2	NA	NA	CASSRLMPGAAGELFF	TGTGCCAGCAGTCGACTTATGCCGGGTGCCGCCGGGGAGCTGTTTTTT
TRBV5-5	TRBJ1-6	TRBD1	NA	CASSSPRGQGQRLINSPLHF	TGTGCCAGCAGCTCTCCCCGGGGACAGGGACAGAGACTAATTAATTCACCCCTCCACTTT
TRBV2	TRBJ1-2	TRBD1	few	CASSSQGARYGYTF	TGTGCCAGCAGTTCACAGGGGGCCCGCTATGGCTACACCTTC
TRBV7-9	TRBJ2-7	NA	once	CASSLGGAEQYF	TGTGCCAGCAGCTTAGGAGGTGCCGAGCAGTACTTC
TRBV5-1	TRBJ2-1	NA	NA	CASSLVGARFYNEQFF	TGCGCCAGCAGCTTGGTTGGAGCCCGTTTTTACAATGAGCAGTTCTTC
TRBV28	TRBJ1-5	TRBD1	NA	CASSSTGGGYSNQPQHF	TGTGCCAGCAGTTCCACAGGGGGTGGTTATAGCAATCAGCCCCAGCATTTT
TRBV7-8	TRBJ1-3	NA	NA	CASSLSNTIYF	TGTGCCAGCAGCTTAAGCAACACCATATATTTT
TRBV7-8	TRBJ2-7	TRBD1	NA	CASSLAGTGSNYEQYF	TGTGCCAGCAGCTTAGCCGGGACAGGGTCTAACTACGAGCAGTACTTC
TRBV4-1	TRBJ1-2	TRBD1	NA	CASSRQGTVLYGYTF	TGCGCCAGCAGCCGACAAGGGACAGTCCTCTATGGCTACACCTTC
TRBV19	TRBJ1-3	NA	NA	CASSPGAGNTIYF	TGTGCCAGTAGCCCCGGGGCTGGAAACACCATATATTTT
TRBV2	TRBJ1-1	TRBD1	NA	CASSGRQGRNTEAFF	TGTGCCAGCAGTGGAAGACAGGGGCGGAACACTGAAGCTTTCTTT
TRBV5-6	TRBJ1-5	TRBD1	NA	CAGSLQLTGGNQPQHF	TGTGCCGGCAGCTTACAATTAACAGGGGGCAATCAGCCCCAGCATTTT
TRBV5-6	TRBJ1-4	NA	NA	CASSGGPSNEKLFF	TGTGCCAGCAGCGGAGGTCCATCTAATGAAAAACTGTTTTTT
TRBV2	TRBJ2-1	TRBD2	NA	CASSMVAGEHEQFF	TGTGCCAGCAGTATGGTAGCGGGAGAGCATGAGCAGTTCTTC
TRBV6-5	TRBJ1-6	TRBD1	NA	CASKLGGDSTYTLHF	TGTGCCAGCAAGTTAGGTGGGGACAGCACGTATACCCTCCACTTT
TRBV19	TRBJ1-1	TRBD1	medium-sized	CASSYPGGGTEAFF	TGTGCCAGCAGTTACCCAGGGGGCGGAACTGAAGCTTTCTTT
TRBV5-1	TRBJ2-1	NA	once	CASSVTGHEQFF	TGCGCCAGCAGCGTAACAGGGCATGAGCAGTTCTTC
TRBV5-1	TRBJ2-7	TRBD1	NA	CASSSIPGQGTEQYF	TGCGCCAGCAGCTCTATCCCGGGACAGGGAACCGAGCAGTACTTC
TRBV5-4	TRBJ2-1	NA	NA	CASSLAERQQFF	TGTGCCAGCAGCTTGGCAGAGAGGCAGCAGTTCTTC
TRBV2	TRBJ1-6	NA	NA	CASSELSRVLYPLHF	TGTGCCAGCAGTGAACTGAGCAGGGTACTTTATCCCCTCCACTTT
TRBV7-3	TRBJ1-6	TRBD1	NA	CASSLTGQGAPHF	TGTGCCAGCAGCTTAACGGGACAGGGGGCCCCCCACTTT
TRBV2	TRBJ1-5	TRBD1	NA	CASSGMTTDREKGNSNQPQHF	TGTGCCAGCAGTGGTATGACGACTGACAGGGAAAAAGGGAATAGCAATCAGCCCCAGCATTTT
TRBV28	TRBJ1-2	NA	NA	CASSLRYGYTF	TGTGCCAGCAGTTTGCGCTATGGCTACACCTTC
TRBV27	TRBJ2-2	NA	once	CASGSPLERRNTGELFF	TGTGCCAGCGGGTCCCCATTGGAGCGGAGGAACACCGGGGAGCTGTTTTTT
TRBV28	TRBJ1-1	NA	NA	CASSLPGRGTEAFF	TGTGCCAGCAGTCTTCCGGGCCGGGGCACTGAAGCTTTCTTT
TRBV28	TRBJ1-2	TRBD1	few	CASSDRDRARYDGYTF	TGTGCCAGCAGTGACCGGGACAGGGCGAGGTACGATGGCTACACCTTC
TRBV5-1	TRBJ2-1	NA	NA	CASSFPTANEQFF	TGCGCCAGCAGCTTCCCGACAGCGAATGAGCAGTTCTTC
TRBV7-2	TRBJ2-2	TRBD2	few	CASSLTSGGTGELFF	TGTGCCAGCAGCTTAACTAGCGGGGGAACCGGGGAGCTGTTTTTT
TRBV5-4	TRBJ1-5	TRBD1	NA	CASSLGGDRGNQPQHF	TGTGCCAGCAGCTTGGGGGGGGACAGGGGCAATCAGCCCCAGCATTTT
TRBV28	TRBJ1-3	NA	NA	CASSSPGGSGNTIYF	TGTGCCAGCAGTTCCCCAGGAGGCTCTGGAAACACCATATATTTT
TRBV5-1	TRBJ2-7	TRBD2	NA	CASSFSGRGVYEQYF	TGCGCCAGCAGCTTTAGCGGGAGAGGGGTGTACGAGCAGTACTTC
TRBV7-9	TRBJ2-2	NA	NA	CASSPREDTGELFF	TGTGCCAGCAGCCCAAGGGAGGACACCGGGGAGCTGTTTTTT
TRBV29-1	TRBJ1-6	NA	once	CSVAEGDNSPLHF	TGCAGCGTTGCTGAGGGAGATAATTCACCCCTCCACTTT
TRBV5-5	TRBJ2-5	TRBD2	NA	CASSFGAGGLETQYF	TGTGCCAGCAGCTTCGGAGCGGGGGGACTAGAGACCCAGTACTTC
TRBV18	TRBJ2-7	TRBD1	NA	CAGSPSTGAFHEQYF	TGTGCCGGCTCACCTTCGACAGGGGCATTTCACGAGCAGTACTTC
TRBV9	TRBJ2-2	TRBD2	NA	CASSVQAGDGGELFF	TGTGCCAGCAGCGTCCAAGCGGGAGATGGCGGGGAGCTGTTTTTT
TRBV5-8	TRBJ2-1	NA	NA	CASSPDGRGLGEQFF	TGTGCCAGCAGCCCCGACGGCAGGGGTCTAGGAGAGCAGTTCTTC
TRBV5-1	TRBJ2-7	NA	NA	CASSLGQFLNEQYF	TGCGCCAGCAGCCTTGGACAGTTCCTCAACGAGCAGTACTTC
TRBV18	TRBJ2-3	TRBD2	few	CASSHSSGRSGDTQYF	TGTGCCAGCTCACACTCTAGCGGGAGGTCGGGAGATACGCAGTATTTT
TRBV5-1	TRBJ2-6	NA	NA	CASSLSGGAGANVLTF	TGCGCCAGCAGCTTGTCGGGGGGCGCTGGGGCCAACGTCCTGACTTTC
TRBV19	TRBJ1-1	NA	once	CASKRWGRGMNTEAFF	TGTGCCAGCAAAAGGTGGGGAAGGGGAATGAACACTGAAGCTTTCTTT
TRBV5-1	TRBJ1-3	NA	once	CASSFESSGNTIYF	TGCGCCAGCAGCTTTGAGAGCTCTGGAAACACCATATATTTT
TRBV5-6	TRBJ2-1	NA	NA	CASSLPGGRSWNEQFF	TGTGCCAGCAGCCTGCCGGGGGGCCGGAGTTGGAATGAGCAGTTCTTC
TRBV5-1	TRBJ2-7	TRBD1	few	CASSWTGGSYEQYF	TGCGCCAGCAGCTGGACAGGGGGCTCCTACGAGCAGTACTTC
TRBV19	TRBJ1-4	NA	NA	CASSLSPGEKLFF	TGTGCCAGTAGCCTTTCTCCCGGTGAAAAACTGTTTTTT
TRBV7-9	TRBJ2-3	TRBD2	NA	CSSSSGTSGSTDTQYF	TGTTCCAGCAGCTCGGGGACTAGCGGTAGCACAGATACGCAGTATTTT
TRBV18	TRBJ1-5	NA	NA	CASSPERGDHNQPQHF	TGTGCCAGCTCACCCGAGCGGGGGGACCACAATCAGCCCCAGCATTTT
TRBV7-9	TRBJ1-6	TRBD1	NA	CASSAGQGESPLHF	TGTGCCAGCAGCGCGGGACAGGGAGAATCACCCCTCCACTTT
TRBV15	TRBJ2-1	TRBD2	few	CATSEGLPGLANEQFF	TGTGCCACCAGCGAAGGATTACCGGGACTAGCCAATGAGCAGTTCTTC
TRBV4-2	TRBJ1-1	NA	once	CASSLQNLNTEAFF	TGTGCCAGCAGCCTACAGAACTTGAACACTGAAGCTTTCTTT
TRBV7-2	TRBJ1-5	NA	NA	CASSLAEEGLDQPQHF	TGTGCCAGCAGCTTAGCAGAGGAGGGTTTGGATCAGCCCCAGCATTTT
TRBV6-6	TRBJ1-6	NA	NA	CASSYSRGRGNSPLHF	TGTGCCAGCAGTTACTCTCGTGGGCGAGGGAATTCACCCCTCCACTTT
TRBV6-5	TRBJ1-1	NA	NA	CASSSHGEGEAFF	TGTGCCAGCAGTTCCCACGGGGAGGGGGAAGCTTTCTTT
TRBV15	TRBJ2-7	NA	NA	CATSRGGAYTYEQYF	TGTGCCACCAGCAGAGGTGGGGCGTACACCTACGAGCAGTACTTC
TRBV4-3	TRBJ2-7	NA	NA	CASSQDQGKSYEQYF	TGCGCCAGCAGCCAAGACCAGGGAAAATCCTACGAGCAGTACTTC
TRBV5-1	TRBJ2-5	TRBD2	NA	CASSSFSGSIKTQYF	TGCGCCAGCAGCTCCTTTAGCGGGTCAATAAAGACCCAGTACTTC
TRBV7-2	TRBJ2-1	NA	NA	CASSLAGVGYNEQFF	TGTGCCAGCAGCTTAGCAGGGGTAGGATACAATGAGCAGTTCTTC